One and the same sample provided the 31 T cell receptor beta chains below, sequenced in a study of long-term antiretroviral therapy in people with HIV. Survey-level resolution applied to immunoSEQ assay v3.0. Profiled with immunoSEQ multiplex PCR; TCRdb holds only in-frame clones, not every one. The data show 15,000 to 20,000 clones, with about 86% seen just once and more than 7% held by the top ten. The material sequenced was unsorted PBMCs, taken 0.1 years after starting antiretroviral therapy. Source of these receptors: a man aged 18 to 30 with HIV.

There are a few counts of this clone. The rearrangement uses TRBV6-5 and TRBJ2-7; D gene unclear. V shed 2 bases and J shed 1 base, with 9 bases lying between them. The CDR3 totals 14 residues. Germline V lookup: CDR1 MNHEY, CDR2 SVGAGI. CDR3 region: CASSYGVGSYEQYF. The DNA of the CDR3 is TGTGCCAGCAGTTACGGGGTCGGATCCTACGAGCAGTACTTC.

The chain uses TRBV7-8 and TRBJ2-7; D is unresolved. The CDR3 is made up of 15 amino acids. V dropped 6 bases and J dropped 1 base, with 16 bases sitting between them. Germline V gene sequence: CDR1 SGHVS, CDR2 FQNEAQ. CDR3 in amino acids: CASSETGGISYEQYF. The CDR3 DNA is TGTGCCAGCAGTGAAACCGGCGGCATATCCTACGAGCAGTACTTC.

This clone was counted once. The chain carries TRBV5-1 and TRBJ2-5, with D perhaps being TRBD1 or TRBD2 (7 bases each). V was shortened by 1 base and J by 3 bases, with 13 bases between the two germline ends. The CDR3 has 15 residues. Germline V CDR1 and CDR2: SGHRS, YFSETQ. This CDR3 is CASSLWAGGEETQYF. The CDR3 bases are TGCGCCAGCAGCTTGTGGGCAGGGGGGGAAGAGACCCAGTACTTC.

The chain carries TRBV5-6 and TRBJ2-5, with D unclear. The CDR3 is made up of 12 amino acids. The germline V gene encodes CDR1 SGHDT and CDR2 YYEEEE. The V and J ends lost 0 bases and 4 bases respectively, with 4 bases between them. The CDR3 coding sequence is TGTGCCAGCAGCTTGGGCCCAGAGACCCAGTACTTC. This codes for CASSLGPETQYF.

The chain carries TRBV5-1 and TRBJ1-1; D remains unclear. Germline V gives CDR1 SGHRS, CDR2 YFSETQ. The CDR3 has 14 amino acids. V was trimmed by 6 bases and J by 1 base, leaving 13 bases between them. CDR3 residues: CASNLLRENTEAFF. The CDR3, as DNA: TGCGCCAGCAACCTACTGCGTGAGAACACTGAAGCTTTCTTT.

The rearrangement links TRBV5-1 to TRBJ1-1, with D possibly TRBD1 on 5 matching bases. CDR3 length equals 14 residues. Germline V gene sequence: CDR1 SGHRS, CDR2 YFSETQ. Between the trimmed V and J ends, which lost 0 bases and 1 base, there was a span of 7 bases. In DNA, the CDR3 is TGCGCCAGCAGCTTGGGACAGCAGAACACTGAAGCTTTCTTT. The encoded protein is CASSLGQQNTEAFF.

DNA for the CDR3: TGCGCCAGCAGCCAACTGGAGAACACCGGGGAGCTGTTTTTT. This translates into CASSQLENTGELFF. V usage is TRBV4-3 and J usage is TRBJ2-2; D gene uncertain. CDR3 length: 14 residues. The germline gives CDR1 LGHNA, CDR2 YSLEER. Trimming took 2 bases from V and 1 from J, leaving 5 bases between them.

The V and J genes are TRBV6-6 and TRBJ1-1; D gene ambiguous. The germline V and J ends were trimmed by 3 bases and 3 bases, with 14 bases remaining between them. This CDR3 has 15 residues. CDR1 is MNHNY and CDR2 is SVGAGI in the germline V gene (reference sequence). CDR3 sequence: CASSYVSPWDTEAFF. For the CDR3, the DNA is TGTGCCAGCAGTTATGTCTCTCCGTGGGACACTGAAGCTTTCTTT.

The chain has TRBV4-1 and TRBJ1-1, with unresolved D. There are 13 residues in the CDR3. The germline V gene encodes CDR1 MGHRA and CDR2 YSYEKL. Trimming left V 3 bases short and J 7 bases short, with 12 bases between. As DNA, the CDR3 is TGCGCCAGCAGCCAGCGGGGAGACCGTGAAGCTTTCTTT. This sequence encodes CASSQRGDREAFF.

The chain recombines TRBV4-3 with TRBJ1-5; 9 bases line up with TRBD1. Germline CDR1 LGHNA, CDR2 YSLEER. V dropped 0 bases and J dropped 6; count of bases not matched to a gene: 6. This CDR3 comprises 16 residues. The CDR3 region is CASSQDTGTGSQPQHF. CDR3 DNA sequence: TGCGCCAGCAGCCAAGACACCGGGACAGGGAGTCAGCCCCAGCATTTT.

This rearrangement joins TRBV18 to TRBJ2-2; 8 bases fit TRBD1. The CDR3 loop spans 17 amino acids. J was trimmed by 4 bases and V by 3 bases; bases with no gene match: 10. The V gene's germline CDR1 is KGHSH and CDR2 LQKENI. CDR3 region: CASSPSRQGAITGELFF. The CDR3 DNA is TGTGCCAGCTCACCTTCCCGGCAGGGGGCCATCACCGGGGAGCTGTTTTTT.

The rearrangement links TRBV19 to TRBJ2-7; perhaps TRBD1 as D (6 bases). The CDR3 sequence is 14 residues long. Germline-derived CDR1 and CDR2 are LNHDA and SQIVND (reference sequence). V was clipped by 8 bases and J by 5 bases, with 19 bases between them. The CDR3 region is CASSSRGFVDEQYF. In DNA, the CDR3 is TGTGCCAGTTCTTCTAGGGGGTTTGTCGACGAGCAGTACTTC.

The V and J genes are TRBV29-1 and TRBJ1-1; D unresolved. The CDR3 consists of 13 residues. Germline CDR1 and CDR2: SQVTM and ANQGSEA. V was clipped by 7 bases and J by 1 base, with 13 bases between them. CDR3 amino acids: CSAIRPPNTEAFF. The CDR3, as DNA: TGCAGCGCAATTCGGCCCCCGAACACTGAAGCTTTCTTT. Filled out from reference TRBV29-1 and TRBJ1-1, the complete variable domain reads SAVISQKPSRDICQRGTSLTIQCQVDSQVTMMFWYRQQPGQSLTLIATANQGSEATYESGFVIDKFPISRPNLTFSTLTVSNMSPEDSSIYLCSAIRPPNTEAFFGQGTRLTVV.

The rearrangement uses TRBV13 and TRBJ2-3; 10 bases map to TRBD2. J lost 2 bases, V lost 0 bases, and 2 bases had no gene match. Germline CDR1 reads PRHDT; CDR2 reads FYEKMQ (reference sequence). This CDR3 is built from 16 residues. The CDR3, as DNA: TGTGCCAGCAGCTTAGGGCTAGCGGGGGACACAGATACGCAGTATTTT. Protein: CASSLGLAGDTDTQYF. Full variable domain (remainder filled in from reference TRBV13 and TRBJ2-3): AAGVIQSPRHLIKEKRETATLKCYPIPRHDTVYWYQQGPGQDPQFLISFYEKMQSDKGSIPDRFSAQQFSDYHSELNMSSLELGDSALYFCASSLGLAGDTDTQYFGPGTRLTVL.

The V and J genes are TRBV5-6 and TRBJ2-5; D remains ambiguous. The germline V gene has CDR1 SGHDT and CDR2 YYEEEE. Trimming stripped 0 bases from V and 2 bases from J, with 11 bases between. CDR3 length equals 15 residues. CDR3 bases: TGTGCCAGCAGCTTGGTATCGCTAACTCAAGAGACCCAGTACTTC. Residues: CASSLVSLTQETQYF.

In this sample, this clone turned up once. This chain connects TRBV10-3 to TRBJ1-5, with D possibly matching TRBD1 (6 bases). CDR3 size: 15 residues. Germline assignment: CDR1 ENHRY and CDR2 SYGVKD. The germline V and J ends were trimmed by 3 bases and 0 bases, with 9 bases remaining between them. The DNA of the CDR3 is TGTGCCATCAGTGAAGACAGGTATAGCAATCAGCCCCAGCATTTT. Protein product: CAISEDRYSNQPQHF.

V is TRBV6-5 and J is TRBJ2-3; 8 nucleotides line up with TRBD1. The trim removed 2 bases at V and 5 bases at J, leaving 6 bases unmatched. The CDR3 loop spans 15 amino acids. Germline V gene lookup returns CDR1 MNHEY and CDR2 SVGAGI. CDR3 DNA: TGTGCCAGCAGTTACCACAGGGGGGCAGGAGATACGCAGTATTTT. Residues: CASSYHRGAGDTQYF.

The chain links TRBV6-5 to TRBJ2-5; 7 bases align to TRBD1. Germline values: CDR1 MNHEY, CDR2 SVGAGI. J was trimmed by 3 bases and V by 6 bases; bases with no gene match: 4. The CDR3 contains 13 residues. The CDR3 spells CASSPDREETQYF. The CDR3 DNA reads TGTGCCAGCAGCCCAGACAGGGAAGAGACCCAGTACTTC.

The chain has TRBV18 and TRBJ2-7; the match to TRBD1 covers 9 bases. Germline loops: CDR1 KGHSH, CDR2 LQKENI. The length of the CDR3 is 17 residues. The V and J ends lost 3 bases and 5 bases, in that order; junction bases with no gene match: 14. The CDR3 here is CASSPYGTGWGRNEQYF. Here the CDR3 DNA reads TGTGCCAGCTCACCTTACGGGACAGGGTGGGGAAGAAACGAGCAGTACTTC.

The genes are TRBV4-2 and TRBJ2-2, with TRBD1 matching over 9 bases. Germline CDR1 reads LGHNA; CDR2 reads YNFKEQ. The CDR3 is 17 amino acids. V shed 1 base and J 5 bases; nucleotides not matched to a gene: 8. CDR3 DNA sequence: TGTGCCAGCAGCCAAGGGCCAGGGACAGGGCTTACCGGGGAGCTGTTTTTT. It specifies CASSQGPGTGLTGELFF.

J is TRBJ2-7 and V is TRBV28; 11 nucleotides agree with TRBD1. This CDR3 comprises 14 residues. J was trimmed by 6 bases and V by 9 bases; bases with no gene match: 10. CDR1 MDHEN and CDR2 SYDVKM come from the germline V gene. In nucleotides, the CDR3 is TGTGCCAGTTCGCGGGGGACAGGGGGTGGCGAGCAGTACTTC. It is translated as CASSRGTGGGEQYF.

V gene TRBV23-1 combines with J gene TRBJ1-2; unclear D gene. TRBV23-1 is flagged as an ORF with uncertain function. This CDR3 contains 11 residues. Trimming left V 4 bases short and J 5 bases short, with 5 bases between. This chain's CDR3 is CASSLLYGYTF. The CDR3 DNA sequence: TGCGCCAGCAGTCTATTGTATGGCTACACCTTC.

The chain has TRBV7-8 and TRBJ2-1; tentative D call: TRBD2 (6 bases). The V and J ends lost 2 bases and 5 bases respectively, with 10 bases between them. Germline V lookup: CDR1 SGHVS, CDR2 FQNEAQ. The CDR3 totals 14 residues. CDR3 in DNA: TGTGCCAGCAGCTTATCTAGCGTTCACAATGAGCAGTTCTTC. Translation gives CASSLSSVHNEQFF.

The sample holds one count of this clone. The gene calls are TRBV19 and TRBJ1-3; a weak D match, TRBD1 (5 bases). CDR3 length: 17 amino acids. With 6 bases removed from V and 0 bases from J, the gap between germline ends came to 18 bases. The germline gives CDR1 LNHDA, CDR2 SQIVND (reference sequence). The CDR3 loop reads CASRRSRGVSSGNTIYF. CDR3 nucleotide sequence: TGTGCCAGTAGACGGAGCCGGGGCGTGAGCTCTGGAAACACCATATATTTT. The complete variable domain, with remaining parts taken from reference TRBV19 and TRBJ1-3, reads DGGITQSPKYLFRKEGQNVTLSCEQNLNHDAMYWYRQDPGQGLRLIYYSQIVNDFQKGDIAEGYSVSREKKESFPLTVTSAQKNPTAFYLCASRRSRGVSSGNTIYFGEGSWLTVV.

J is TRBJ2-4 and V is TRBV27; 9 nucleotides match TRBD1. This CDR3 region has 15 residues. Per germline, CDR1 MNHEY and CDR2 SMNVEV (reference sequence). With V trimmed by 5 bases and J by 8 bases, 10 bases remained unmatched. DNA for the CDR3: TGTGCCAGCAGTCCCTCACAGGGGGCGCAAGACATTCAGTACTTC. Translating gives CASSPSQGAQDIQYF.

The CDR3 protein is CASSQDLRAGDYNEQFF. CDR3 bases: TGCGCCAGCAGCCAAGATCTCCGCGCGGGAGATTACAATGAGCAGTTCTTC. The gene calls are TRBV4-3 and TRBJ2-1; 7 bases align to TRBD2. Germline lookup yields CDR1 LGHNA and CDR2 YSLEER. This CDR3 contains 17 residues. J gave up 4 bases and V 0 bases, and 9 bases lay outside the gene matches.

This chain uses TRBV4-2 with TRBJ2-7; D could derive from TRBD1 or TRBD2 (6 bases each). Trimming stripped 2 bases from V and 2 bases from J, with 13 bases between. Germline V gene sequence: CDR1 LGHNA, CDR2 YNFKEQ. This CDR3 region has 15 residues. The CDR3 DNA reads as TGTGCCAGCAGCCAAAGCTACAGGGAGGCCTACGAGCAGTACTTC. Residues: CASSQSYREAYEQYF.

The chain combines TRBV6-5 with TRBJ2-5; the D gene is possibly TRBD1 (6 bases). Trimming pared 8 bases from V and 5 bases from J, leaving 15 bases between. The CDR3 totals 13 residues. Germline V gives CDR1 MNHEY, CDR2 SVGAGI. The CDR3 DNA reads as TGTGCCAGCCGCGTAGGGGGTATCGAGACCCAGTACTTC. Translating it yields CASRVGGIETQYF.

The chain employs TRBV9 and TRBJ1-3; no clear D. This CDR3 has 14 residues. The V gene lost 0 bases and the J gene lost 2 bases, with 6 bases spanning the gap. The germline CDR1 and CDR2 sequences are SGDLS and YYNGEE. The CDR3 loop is CASSVDTAGNTIYF. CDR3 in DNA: TGTGCCAGCAGCGTAGACACGGCTGGAAACACCATATATTTT.

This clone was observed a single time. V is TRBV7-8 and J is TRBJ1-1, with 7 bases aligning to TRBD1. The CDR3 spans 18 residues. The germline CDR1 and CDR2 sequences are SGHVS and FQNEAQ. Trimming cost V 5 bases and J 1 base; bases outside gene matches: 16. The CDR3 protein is CASSPVVGGASKNTEAFF. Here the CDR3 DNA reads TGTGCCAGCAGCCCCGTGGTAGGGGGCGCTTCGAAGAACACTGAAGCTTTCTTT.

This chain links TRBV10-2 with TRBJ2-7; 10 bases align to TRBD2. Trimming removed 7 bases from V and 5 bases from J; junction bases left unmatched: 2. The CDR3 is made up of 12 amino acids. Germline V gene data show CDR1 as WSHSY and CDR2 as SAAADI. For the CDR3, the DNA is TGCGCCAGCAAAGCGGGAGGGAACGAGCAGTACTTC. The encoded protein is CASKAGGNEQYF.